The rows below give T cell receptor beta chains drawn from one sample of a study of human T cells and chemical hapten exposure. A single record per CDR3 protein comes from TCRdb applying MiXCR to the RACE reads. This table holds 370,000 or so distinct CDR3 sequences, approximately 4.4% found once. Sequencing used whole blood, obtained in connection with sensitization to the hapten diphenylcyclopropenone (DPC). These receptors originate from a woman aged 50 to 65 with alopecia areata. Some clones in this sample may be carry-over from other donors' samples. Both conserved end residues are part of each CDR3. Fields, in order: CDR3 protein, V gene, J gene.

CDR3aa: CASSPPGGGHTDTQYF
v_gene: TRBV7-9
j_gene: TRBJ2-3

CDR3aa: CASSHGGRDTDTQYF
v_gene: TRBV23-1
j_gene: TRBJ2-3

CDR3aa: CASRGLSGYEQYF
v_gene: TRBV28
j_gene: TRBJ2-7

CDR3aa: CASRTGHEQFF
v_gene: TRBV27
j_gene: TRBJ2-1

CDR3aa: CAISESRANTEAFF
v_gene: TRBV10-3
j_gene: TRBJ1-1

CDR3aa: CASSLEGGHYEQYF
v_gene: TRBV13
j_gene: TRBJ2-7

CDR3aa: CASSSTGFAGELFF
v_gene: TRBV28
j_gene: TRBJ2-2

CDR3aa: CASSMTGTGNTIYF
v_gene: TRBV5-1
j_gene: TRBJ1-3

CDR3aa: CASSLVAPNEKLFF
v_gene: TRBV28
j_gene: TRBJ1-4

CDR3aa: CASSSTQGDTEAFF
v_gene: TRBV7-6
j_gene: TRBJ1-1

CDR3aa: CASSPRQGPTGYTF
v_gene: TRBV7-9
j_gene: TRBJ1-2

CDR3aa: CASRRPIGTGVNTEAFF
v_gene: TRBV12-3/TRBV12-4
j_gene: TRBJ1-1

CDR3aa: CASSPPTGGPREQFF
v_gene: TRBV7-8
j_gene: TRBJ2-1

CDR3aa: CSARGMDSYEQYF
v_gene: TRBV20-1
j_gene: TRBJ2-7

CDR3aa: CSAPNRGGDQPQHF
v_gene: TRBV20-1
j_gene: TRBJ1-5

CDR3aa: CASSFTAGAYEQYF
v_gene: TRBV27
j_gene: TRBJ2-7

CDR3aa: CAISENRGGSPPHF
v_gene: TRBV10-3
j_gene: TRBJ1-6

CDR3aa: CASSPDPGKGPYNSPLHF
v_gene: TRBV27
j_gene: TRBJ1-6